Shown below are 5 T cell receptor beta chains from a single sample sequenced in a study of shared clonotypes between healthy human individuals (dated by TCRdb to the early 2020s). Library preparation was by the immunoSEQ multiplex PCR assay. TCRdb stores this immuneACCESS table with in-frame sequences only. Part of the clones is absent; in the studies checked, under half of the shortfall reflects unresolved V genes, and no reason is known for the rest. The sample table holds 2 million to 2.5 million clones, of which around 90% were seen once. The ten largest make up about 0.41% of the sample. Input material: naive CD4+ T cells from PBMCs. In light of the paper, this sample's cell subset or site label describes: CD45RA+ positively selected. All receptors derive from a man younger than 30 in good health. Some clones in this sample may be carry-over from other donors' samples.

The CDR3 bases are TGTGCCAGCAGTTTGATTGCCGACTTGGGTGAGCAGTTCTTC. Its protein product is CASSLIADLGEQFF. V is TRBV28 and J is TRBJ2-1; D is uncertain. The CDR3 spans 14 residues. Germline CDR1 is MDHEN and CDR2 is SYDVKM. V lost 3 bases and J lost 9, with 15 bases in between.

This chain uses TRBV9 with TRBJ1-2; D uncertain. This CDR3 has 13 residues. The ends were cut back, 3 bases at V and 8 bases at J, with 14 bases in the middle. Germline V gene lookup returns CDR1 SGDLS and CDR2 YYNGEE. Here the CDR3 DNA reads TGTGCCAGCAGCGCGTTGTGGCGGCGGGGCTACACCTTC. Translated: CASSALWRRGYTF.

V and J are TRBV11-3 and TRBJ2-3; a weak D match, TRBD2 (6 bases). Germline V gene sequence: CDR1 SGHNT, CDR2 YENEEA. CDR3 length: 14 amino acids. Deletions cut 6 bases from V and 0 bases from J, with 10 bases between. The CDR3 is CASSQGTSTDTQYF. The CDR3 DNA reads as TGTGCCAGCAGTCAAGGGACTAGCACAGATACGCAGTATTTT.

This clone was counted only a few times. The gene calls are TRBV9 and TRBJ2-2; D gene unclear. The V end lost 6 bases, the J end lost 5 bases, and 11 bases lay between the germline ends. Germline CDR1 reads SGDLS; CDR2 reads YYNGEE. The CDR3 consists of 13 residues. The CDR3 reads CASTPAITGELFF. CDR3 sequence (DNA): TGTGCCAGCACACCTGCGATAACCGGGGAGCTGTTTTTT.

Here the CDR3 reads CASSEPGAGGNTIYF. CDR3 nucleotide sequence: TGTGCCAGCTCCGAACCAGGGGCTGGTGGAAACACCATATATTTT. The chain combines TRBV19 with TRBJ1-3; weak D call: TRBD1 (6 bases). V was cut by 9 bases and J by 3 bases, with 18 bases left in between. The germline V gene has CDR1 LNHDA and CDR2 SQIVND (reference sequence). The CDR3 is 15 residues long.